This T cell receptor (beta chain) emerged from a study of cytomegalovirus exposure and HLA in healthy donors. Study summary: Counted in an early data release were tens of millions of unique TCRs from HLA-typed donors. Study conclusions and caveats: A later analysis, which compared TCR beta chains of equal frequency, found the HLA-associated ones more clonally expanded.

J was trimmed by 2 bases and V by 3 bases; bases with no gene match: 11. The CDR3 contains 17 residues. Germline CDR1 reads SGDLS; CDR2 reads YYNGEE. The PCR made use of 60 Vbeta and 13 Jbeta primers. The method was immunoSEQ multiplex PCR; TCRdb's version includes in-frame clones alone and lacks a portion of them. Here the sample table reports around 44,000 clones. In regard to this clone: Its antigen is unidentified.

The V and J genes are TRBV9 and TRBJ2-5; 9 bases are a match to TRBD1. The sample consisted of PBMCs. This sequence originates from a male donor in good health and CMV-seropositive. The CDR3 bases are TGTGCCAGCAGCGACCCCTCCGGACAGGGGAGACAAGAGACCCAGTACTTC. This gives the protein CASSDPSGQGRQETQYF.